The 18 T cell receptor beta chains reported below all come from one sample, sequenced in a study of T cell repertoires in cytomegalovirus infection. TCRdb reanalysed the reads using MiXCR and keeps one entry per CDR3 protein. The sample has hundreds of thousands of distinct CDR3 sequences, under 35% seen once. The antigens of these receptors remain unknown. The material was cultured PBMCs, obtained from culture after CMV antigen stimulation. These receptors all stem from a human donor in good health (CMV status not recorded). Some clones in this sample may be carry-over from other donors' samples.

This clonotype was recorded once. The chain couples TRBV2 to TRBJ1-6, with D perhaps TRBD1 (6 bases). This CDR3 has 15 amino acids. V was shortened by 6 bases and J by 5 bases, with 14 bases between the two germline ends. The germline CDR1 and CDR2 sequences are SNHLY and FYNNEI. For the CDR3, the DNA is TGTGCCAGCAGCACGCAGGGGCGAAATAATTCACCCCTCCACTTT. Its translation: CASSTQGRNNSPLHF.

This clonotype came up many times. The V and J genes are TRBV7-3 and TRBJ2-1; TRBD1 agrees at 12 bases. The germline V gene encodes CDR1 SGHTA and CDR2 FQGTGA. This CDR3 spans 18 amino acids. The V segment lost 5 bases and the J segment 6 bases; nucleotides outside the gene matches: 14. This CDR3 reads CASSRWGTGGDGINEQFF. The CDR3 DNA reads TGTGCCAGCAGCCGCTGGGGGACAGGGGGCGATGGGATCAATGAGCAGTTCTTC.

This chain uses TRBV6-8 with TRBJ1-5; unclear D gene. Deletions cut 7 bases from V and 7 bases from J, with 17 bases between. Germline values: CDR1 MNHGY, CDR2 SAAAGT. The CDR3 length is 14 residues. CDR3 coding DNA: TGTGCCAGCACCCCGACCCGGGTCGGACAGCCCCAGCATTTT. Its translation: CASTPTRVGQPQHF.

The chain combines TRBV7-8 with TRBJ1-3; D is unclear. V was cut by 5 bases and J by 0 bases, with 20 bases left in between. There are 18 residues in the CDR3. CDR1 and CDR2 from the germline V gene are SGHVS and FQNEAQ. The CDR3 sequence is CASSPPLRLRPSGNTIYF. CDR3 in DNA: TGTGCCAGCAGCCCTCCACTAAGATTGAGGCCCTCTGGAAACACCATATATTTT.

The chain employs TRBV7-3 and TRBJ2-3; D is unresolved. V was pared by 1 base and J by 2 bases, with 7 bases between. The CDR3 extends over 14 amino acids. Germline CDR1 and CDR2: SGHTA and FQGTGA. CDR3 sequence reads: CASSLMAATDTQYF. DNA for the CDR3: TGTGCCAGCAGCTTAATGGCGGCCACAGATACGCAGTATTTT.

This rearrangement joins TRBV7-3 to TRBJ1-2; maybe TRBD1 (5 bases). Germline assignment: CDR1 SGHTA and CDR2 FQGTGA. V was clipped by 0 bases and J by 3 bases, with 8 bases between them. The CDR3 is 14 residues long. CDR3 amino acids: CASSLTGVDYGYTF. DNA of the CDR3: TGTGCCAGCAGCTTAACAGGGGTGGACTATGGCTACACCTTC.

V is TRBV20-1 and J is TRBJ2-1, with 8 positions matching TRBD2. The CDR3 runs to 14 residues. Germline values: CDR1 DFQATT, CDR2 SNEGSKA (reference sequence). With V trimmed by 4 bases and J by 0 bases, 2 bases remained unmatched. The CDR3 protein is CSAKSGSSYNEQFF. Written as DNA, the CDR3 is TGCAGTGCTAAGAGCGGGAGCTCCTACAATGAGCAGTTCTTC.

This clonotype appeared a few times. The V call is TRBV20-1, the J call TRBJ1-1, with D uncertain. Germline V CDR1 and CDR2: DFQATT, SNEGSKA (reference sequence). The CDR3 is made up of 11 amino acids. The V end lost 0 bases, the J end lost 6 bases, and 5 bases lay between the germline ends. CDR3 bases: TGCAGTGCTAGAGACAAGGCTGAAGCTTTCTTT. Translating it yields CSARDKAEAFF.

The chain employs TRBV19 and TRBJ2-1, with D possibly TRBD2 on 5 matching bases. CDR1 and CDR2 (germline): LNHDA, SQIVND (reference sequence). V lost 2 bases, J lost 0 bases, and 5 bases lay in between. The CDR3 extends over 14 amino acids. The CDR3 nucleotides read TGTGCCAGTAGTATAAGCGGCTCCTACAATGAGCAGTTCTTC. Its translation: CASSISGSYNEQFF. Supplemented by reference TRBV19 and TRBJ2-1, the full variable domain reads DGGITQSPKYLFRKEGQNVTLSCEQNLNHDAMYWYRQDPGQGLRLIYYSQIVNDFQKGDIAEGYSVSREKKESFPLTVTSAQKNPTAFYLCASSISGSYNEQFFGPGTRLTVL.

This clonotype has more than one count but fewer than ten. The CDR3 coding sequence is TGTGCCAGTAATCCCTCCGGTAGCGGGGTGGAGACCCAGTACTTC. Translating gives CASNPSGSGVETQYF. The chain employs TRBV19 and TRBJ2-5; 8 bases agree with TRBD2. The CDR3 sequence is 15 residues long. In germline, CDR1 is LNHDA, CDR2 SQIVND (reference sequence). V shed 7 bases, J shed 5 bases, and the junction held 12 bases outside the gene matches.

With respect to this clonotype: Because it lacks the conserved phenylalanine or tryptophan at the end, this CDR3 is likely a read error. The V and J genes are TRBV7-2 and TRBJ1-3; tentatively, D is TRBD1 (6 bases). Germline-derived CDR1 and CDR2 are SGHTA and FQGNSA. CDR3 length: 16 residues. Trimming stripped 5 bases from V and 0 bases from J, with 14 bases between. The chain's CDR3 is CASSPGHTNSGNTIYL. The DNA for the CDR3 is TGTGCCAGCAGCCCGGGACATACCAACTCTGGAAACACCATATATTTG.

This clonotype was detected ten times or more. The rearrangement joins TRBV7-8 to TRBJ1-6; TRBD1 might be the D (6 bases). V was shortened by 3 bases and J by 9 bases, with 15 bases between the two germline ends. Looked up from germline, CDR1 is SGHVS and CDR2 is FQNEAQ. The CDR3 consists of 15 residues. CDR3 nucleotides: TGTGCCAGCAGCTTTTTGACAGGATTCTCTTCACCCCTCCACTTT. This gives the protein CASSFLTGFSSPLHF.

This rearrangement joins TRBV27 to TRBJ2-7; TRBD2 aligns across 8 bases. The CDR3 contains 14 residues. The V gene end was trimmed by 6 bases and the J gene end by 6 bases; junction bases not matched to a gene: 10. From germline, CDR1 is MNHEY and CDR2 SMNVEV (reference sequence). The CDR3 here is CASSILAEAPEQYF. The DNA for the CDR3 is TGTGCCAGCAGCATACTAGCGGAGGCCCCCGAGCAGTACTTC.

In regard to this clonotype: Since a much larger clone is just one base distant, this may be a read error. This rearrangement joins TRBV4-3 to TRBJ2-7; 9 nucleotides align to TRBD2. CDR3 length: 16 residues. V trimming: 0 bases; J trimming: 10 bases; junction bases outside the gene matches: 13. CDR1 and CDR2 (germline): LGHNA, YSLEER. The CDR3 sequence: CASSQEGREGRWDQYF. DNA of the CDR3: TGCGCCAGCAGCCAAGAAGGGCGGGAGGGCCGATGGGACCAGTACTTC.

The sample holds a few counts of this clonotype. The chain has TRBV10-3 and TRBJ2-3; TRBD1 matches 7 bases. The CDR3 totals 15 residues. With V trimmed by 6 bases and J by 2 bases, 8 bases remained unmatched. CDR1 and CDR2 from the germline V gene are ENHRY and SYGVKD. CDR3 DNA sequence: TGTGCCATCAGAACAGGGGAAGTGGACACAGATACGCAGTATTTT. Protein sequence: CAIRTGEVDTDTQYF.

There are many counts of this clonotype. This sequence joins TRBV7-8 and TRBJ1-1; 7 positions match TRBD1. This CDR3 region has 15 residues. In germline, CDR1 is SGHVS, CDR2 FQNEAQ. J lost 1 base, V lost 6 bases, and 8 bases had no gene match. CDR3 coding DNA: TGTGCCAGCAGTTCCCTTACAGGGGAGAACACTGAAGCTTTCTTT. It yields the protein CASSSLTGENTEAFF.

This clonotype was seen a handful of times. This chain's CDR3 is CASSLAGEQFF. The CDR3 DNA reads TGTGCCAGCAGTTTAGCCGGTGAGCAGTTCTTC. The J gene is TRBJ2-1, the V gene TRBV12-3 or TRBV12-4; D not resolved. The CDR3 loop spans 11 amino acids. V lost 0 bases, J lost 9 bases, and 3 bases lay in between.

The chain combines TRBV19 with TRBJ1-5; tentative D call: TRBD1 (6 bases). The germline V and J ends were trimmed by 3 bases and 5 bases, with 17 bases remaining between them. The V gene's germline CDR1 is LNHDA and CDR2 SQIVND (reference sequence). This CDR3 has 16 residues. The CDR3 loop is CASSITGFVGDQPQHF. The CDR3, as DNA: TGTGCCAGTAGTATCACAGGGTTTGTGGGGGATCAGCCCCAGCATTTT.